One TCR beta chain is described in this entry. Its antigen is unknown. No base quality information exists; no much larger clone differs at one position. The time point label, as the study defines it: newly diagnosed GD, antithyroid drugs for less than 3 months. For both TCR sequencing and RNA sequencing, RNA was extracted from PBMCs using TRIzol. Graves' disease was diagnosed according to American Thyroid Association guidelines. Recruitment of patients was carried out at an endocrinology department in Xi'an, China. Each patient gave roughly 8.4 milliliters of peripheral blood, collected in an EDTA anticoagulant tube. Ficoll Paque Plus density gradient separation was used to isolate PBMCs, and no further T cell sorting was performed. RNA quality was checked with an Agilent 2100 Bioanalyzer and agarose gel, and concentration with a NanoDrop 2000. This record comes from a study of regulatory T cells in long-lasting Graves disease (dated by TCRdb to the early 2020s). With respect to the entire study: Newly diagnosed Graves' disease patients had taken antithyroid drugs for less than 3 months. A total of about 33 samples underwent TCR sequencing, from 13 patients with persistent Graves' disease and approximately 20 patients with newly diagnosed Graves' disease. Persistent Graves' disease patients were compared with newly diagnosed Graves' disease patients by peripheral blood TCR sequencing and RNA sequencing. The study took place in China and was registered as a clinical trial. Here is what the overall study found, with its caveats: Sequencing and analysis were restricted to the TCR beta chain. Compared with newly diagnosed patients, persistent Graves' disease patients had lower TCR Shannon entropy and fewer highly expanded clones, which suggests clonal expansion. Only peripheral blood was studied, because thyroid tissue, the primary lesion, was inaccessible. Persistent disease showed preferential use of TRBV28, TRBJ1-2 and TRBJ2-5, whereas newly diagnosed disease favored TRBV20-1 and TRBJ2-1. The authors acknowledged the small sample size as a limitation that may reduce accuracy. Patients with persistent disease shared more public clonotypes (about 2,700) than newly diagnosed patients did (approximately 990).

Libraries were constructed by multiplex PCR. Data came from an Illumina HiSeq 4000. CDR3 regions were amplified by Arm-PCR with iRepertoire HTBI primers to construct TCR beta libraries. Gel purification was performed on PCR products prior to sequencing. The authors' analysis ran thus. Across samples, 62 TRBV and 13 to 15 TRBJ segments were identified and used for gene usage analysis of CDR3 amino acid clonotypes. Filtered high-quality paired reads were merged into contigs using COPE and FqMerger. BLAST was used to align contigs to IMGT TRBV, TRBD and TRBJ reference genes, with CDR3 defined following IMGT. Highly expanded clones were defined as clonotypes with a frequency above 0.1%. Shannon entropy served as the measure of repertoire diversity, while the Gini coefficient captured V-J evenness. Clonotypes shared by more than one individual were considered public. In TCRdb, the public reads were trimmed at Q25 with fastp and aligned with MiXCR, with productive beta chains retained. Every entry covers one CDR3 protein and lists the most common genes and DNA from its rows. V and J calls and clone size were set by TCRdb, not the authors. The sample table shows 240,000 or so distinct CDR3 sequences, and 20% to 25% are seen once. Of the sample, about 15% is held by the ten largest clones.

CDR1 and CDR2 were assigned from the germline V gene (reference sequence) as SEHNR and FQNEAQ. Inclusive of the bounding cysteine and phenylalanine, the CDR3 is 13 residues long. The DNA shown is the 39-base CDR3, in frame from base 1. V is shortened by 1 base, J by 3 bases, and the region joining them spans 6 bases. This clonotype originated in a female donor with Graves disease. Sequenced material: peripheral blood mononuclear cells (PBMCs), taken at new diagnosis, from a patient treated with antithyroid drugs. The chain uses TRBV7-9 and TRBJ1-2; no D gene can be assigned with confidence. The CDR3 is CASSLGEDYGYTF. The DNA sequence reads TGTGCCAGCAGCTTAGGGGAAGACTATGGCTACACCTTC.